This TCR beta chain is drawn from a study of blood T cells in healthy people across ages. Findings of the study overall: Whereas aged donors had fewer naive CD4+ cells, long-lived donors had more of them and higher diversity.

Total RNA, at least 6 micrograms per sample, was extracted from PBMCs. A second PCR, run for 7 to 11 cycles, used a sample-barcoded 5' primer plus a J-beta primer mix. MiXCR, applied by TCRdb to the 5' RACE reads, yields one record per CDR3 protein. This sample has hundreds of thousands of distinct CDR3 sequences, with roughly 50% found just once. Details on this clonotype: The antigen is not known.

The V gene's germline CDR1 is LNHDA and CDR2 SQIVND (reference sequence). The CDR3 has 15 residues. With V trimmed by 6 bases and J by 5 bases, 12 bases remained unmatched. Sequencing input: blood. The rearrangement joins TRBV19 to TRBJ2-5, with TRBD1 matching over 7 bases. This TCR came from a man aged 40-55 years in good health. The chain's CDR3 is CASRQDRDPWETQYF. The DNA of the CDR3 is TGTGCCAGTAGACAAGACAGGGACCCGTGGGAGACCCAGTACTTC.